The rows below give T cell receptor beta chains drawn from one sample of a study of early stage breast cancer tumors. Generated by immunoSEQ multiplex PCR, the TCRdb table keeps only in-frame clones and is missing some. The data show around 11,000 clones, about 80% seen once. Sequencing was done on a sample of breast tumor tissue. The receptors here all came from a person in their 70s with breast cancer. CDR3s include the opening cysteine and the closing phenylalanine or tryptophan. D genes are given only for firm matches. The size of a clone is reported for some rows only, either as once, few or many, or as a class for expanded clones.

d_call	v_call	clone_size	j_call	cdr3_aa	cdr3_nt
TRBD2	TRBV5-1	.	TRBJ2-5	CASSSTSGRRGETQYF	TGCGCCAGCAGCTCCACTAGCGGGAGGCGAGGCGAGACCCAGTACTTC
TRBD1	TRBV5-1	.	TRBJ1-2	CASSIGTGRYGYTF	TGCGCCAGCAGCATAGGGACAGGGCGCTATGGCTACACCTTC
.	TRBV19	few	TRBJ1-5	CASSTLLGSQHF	TGTGCCAGTAGTACTTTACTAGGGTCCCAGCATTTT
TRBD1	TRBV19	few	TRBJ1-2	CASNNPRTGGDYGYTF	TGTGCCAGTAATAACCCCAGGACAGGGGGAGACTATGGCTACACCTTC
.	TRBV6-1	.	TRBJ1-6	CAGMSGYNSPLHF	TGTGCCGGGATGAGCGGCTATAATTCACCCCTCCACTTT
.	TRBV10-3	.	TRBJ2-7	CAISRDSYEQYF	TGTGCCATCAGCCGGGACTCCTACGAGCAGTACTTC
TRBD2	TRBV5-1	.	TRBJ2-7	CASSLVGGSTSTSGMRYF	TGCGCCAGCAGCTTGGTGGGGGGTAGTACTTCGACTAGCGGGATGCGGTACTTC
.	TRBV19	.	TRBJ1-2	CAISKDSDYGYTF	TGTGCCATTAGTAAGGACTCCGACTATGGCTACACCTTC
TRBD1	TRBV28	.	TRBJ1-6	CASSQGGQGARRPLHF	TGTGCCAGCAGTCAAGGGGGACAGGGGGCACGGCGACCCCTCCACTTT
TRBD1	TRBV29-1	.	TRBJ2-1	CSVEDQQGWNEQFF	TGCAGCGTTGAAGATCAACAGGGGTGGAATGAGCAGTTCTTC
.	TRBV6-5	.	TRBJ1-2	CASSYSLAEYGYTF	TGTGCCAGCAGTTATTCGTTGGCAGAATATGGCTACACCTTC
.	TRBV11-2	.	TRBJ1-6	CASSLDRRGANSPLHF	TGTGCCAGCAGCTTAGATCGCCGGGGGGCCAATTCACCCCTCCACTTT
.	TRBV14	.	TRBJ2-1	CASGALGNEQFF	TGTGCCAGCGGGGCCTTAGGGAATGAGCAGTTCTTC
.	TRBV7-3	.	TRBJ1-2	CASSLSGGRDGYTF	TGTGCCAGCAGCTTATCGGGGGGCAGGGATGGCTACACCTTC
.	TRBV5-6	.	TRBJ2-3	CASSLGLTIRDTQYF	TGTGCCAGCAGCTTGGGCCTGACTATCCGAGATACGCAGTATTTT
.	TRBV13	.	TRBJ1-2	CASSQKLLYGYTF	TGTGCCAGCAGCCAGAAGTTACTATATGGCTACACCTTC
TRBD1	TRBV10-1	.	TRBJ1-1	CASSLTGGIEEAFF	TGCGCCAGCAGCTTGACAGGGGGGATCGAGGAAGCTTTCTTT
TRBD2	TRBV2	.	TRBJ2-3	CASRWEGDTQYF	TGTGCCAGCAGATGGGAGGGAGATACGCAGTATTTT
TRBD1	TRBV9	.	TRBJ1-5	CASSATGDSNQPQHF	TGTGCCAGCAGCGCTACAGGGGATAGCAATCAGCCCCAGCATTTT
.	TRBV5-1	few	TRBJ2-1	CASSYTSISYNEQFF	TGCGCCAGCAGCTATACTAGCATCTCCTACAATGAGCAGTTCTTC
TRBD1	TRBV7-2	.	TRBJ1-1	CASSFDRGLTEAFF	TGTGCCAGCAGTTTCGACAGGGGGCTAACTGAAGCTTTCTTT
TRBD1	TRBV5-1	.	TRBJ1-1	CASSLGSGGFDTEAFF	TGCGCCAGCAGCTTGGGCTCAGGGGGATTTGACACTGAAGCTTTCTTT
.	TRBV6-6	.	TRBJ1-2	CASSYPRPATF	TGTGCCAGCAGTTATCCGCGGCCCGCCACCTTC
TRBD2	TRBV7-9	.	TRBJ2-7	CASSFGTSGKYYEQYF	TGTGCCAGCAGCTTCGGGACTAGCGGGAAATACTACGAGCAGTACTTC
TRBD2	TRBV5-1	.	TRBJ2-2	CASSSSSGTAGELFF	TGCGCCAGCAGCTCATCTAGCGGGACAGCCGGGGAGCTGTTTTTT
TRBD2	TRBV6-6	.	TRBJ2-7	CASSSFGTSGRDEQYF	TGTGCCAGCAGCTCCTTCGGGACTAGCGGGAGGGACGAGCAGTACTTC
TRBD2	TRBV7-2	once	TRBJ2-1	CASSSLAGSSYEQFF	TGTGCCAGCAGCTCATTAGCGGGGTCCAGTTATGAGCAGTTCTTC
.	TRBV5-4	.	TRBJ1-3	CASSDYRESGNTIYF	TGTGCCAGCAGCGATTACAGGGAATCTGGAAACACCATATATTTT
.	TRBV7-9	.	TRBJ1-2	CASSFDYSARGYTF	TGTGCCAGCAGCTTTGACTACAGTGCTAGAGGCTACACCTTC
TRBD1	TRBV30	.	TRBJ1-2	CAWTAPTGTYGYTF	TGTGCCTGGACCGCCCCGACAGGGACCTATGGCTACACCTTC
TRBD1	TRBV4-2	once	TRBJ1-4	CASSPKLTGVGEKLFF	TGTGCCAGCAGCCCGAAATTAACAGGGGTAGGTGAAAAACTGTTTTTT
TRBD1	TRBV4-2	few	TRBJ1-6	CASSLPGGLRSPLHF	TGTGCCAGCAGCCTCCCAGGGGGGTTGCGTTCACCCCTCCACTTT
.	TRBV18	once	TRBJ2-3	CASSPPTVDTQYF	TGTGCCAGCTCACCTCCAACGGTGGATACGCAGTATTTT
TRBD1	TRBV19	.	TRBJ2-7	CASSTTGGSEQYF	TGTGCCAGTAGTACGACAGGGGGTTCCGAGCAGTACTTC
TRBD1	TRBV11-2	.	TRBJ2-2	CASSFGTGVSRELFF	TGTGCCAGCAGCTTTGGGACAGGGGTTTCGAGGGAGCTGTTTTTT
.	TRBV30	.	TRBJ1-1	CAWSPRGIEAFF	TGTGCCTGGAGCCCCAGGGGTATTGAAGCTTTCTTT
.	TRBV5-1	.	TRBJ1-2	CASSLGGEEYGYTF	TGCGCCAGCAGCTTGGGGGGCGAAGAGTATGGCTACACCTTC
.	TRBV6-1	.	TRBJ1-2	CASSENLLEGCF	TGTGCCAGCAGTGAAAATCTTTTAGAGGGCTGCTTC
TRBD1	TRBV5-1	once	TRBJ2-5	CASSATGQYQETQYF	TGCGCCAGCAGCGCGACGGGACAGTACCAAGAGACCCAGTACTTC
.	TRBV28	.	TRBJ1-4	CASSFAGTRLDEKLFF	TGTGCCAGCAGTTTCGCCGGGACAAGGCTTGATGAAAAACTGTTTTTT
.	TRBV28	.	TRBJ1-4	CASSFPGRGDEKLFF	TGTGCCAGCAGTTTCCCGGGGAGGGGTGATGAAAAACTGTTTTTT
TRBD1	TRBV30	.	TRBJ1-3	CAWSRGGGNTIYF	TGTGCCTGGAGTCGAGGGGGCGGAAACACCATATATTTT
TRBD2	TRBV9	.	TRBJ2-2	CASSANGGFGTGELFF	TGTGCCAGCAGCGCAAACGGGGGGTTTGGGACCGGGGAGCTGTTTTTT
.	TRBV27	few	TRBJ1-2	CASSSGKQYGYTF	TGTGCCAGCAGTTCAGGGAAACAGTATGGCTACACCTTC
TRBD1	TRBV5-1	.	TRBJ2-5	CASNRGPQETQYF	TGCGCCAGCAACAGGGGCCCTCAAGAGACCCAGTACTTC
.	TRBV4-1	.	TRBJ1-2	CASSQGHGTSYGYTF	TGCGCCAGCAGCCAAGGGCATGGCACCTCCTATGGCTACACCTTC
TRBD1	TRBV19	.	TRBJ1-1	CASGRQGAGTEAFF	TGTGCCAGTGGTCGACAGGGGGCCGGCACTGAAGCTTTCTTT
.	TRBV7-9	once	TRBJ2-3	CASPSEVAASTDTQYF	TGTGCCAGCCCCAGTGAGGTAGCCGCCAGCACAGATACGCAGTATTTT
.	TRBV6-5	once	TRBJ1-5	CASSRDSNQPQHF	TGTGCCAGCAGCAGGGATAGCAATCAGCCCCAGCATTTT
.	TRBV6-5	.	TRBJ1-4	CASRKEANEKLFF	TGTGCCAGCCGAAAGGAGGCTAATGAAAAACTGTTTTTT
.	TRBV4-3	.	TRBJ2-3	CASSQVRVADTQYF	TGCGCCAGCAGCCAAGTCAGGGTCGCAGATACGCAGTATTTT
.	TRBV6-5	.	TRBJ1-3	CASSYSRFSSGNTIYF	TGTGCCAGCAGTTACTCACGGTTTAGCTCTGGAAACACCATATATTTT
.	TRBV5-4	.	TRBJ1-4	CASSYNRALNEKLFF	TGTGCCAGCAGCTATAACAGGGCGCTTAATGAAAAACTGTTTTTT
.	TRBV2	once	TRBJ1-2	CASSEPAAGGYTF	TGTGCCAGCAGTGAACCTGCCGCCGGGGGCTACACCTTC
TRBD2	TRBV27	.	TRBJ2-5	CASSSSGGTGGTQYF	TGTGCCAGCAGTTCCAGCGGGGGAACGGGTGGAACCCAGTACTTC
.	TRBV27	medium-sized	TRBJ2-1	CASREQGVHNEQFF	TGTGCCAGCAGAGAGCAAGGGGTCCACAATGAGCAGTTCTTC
TRBD1	TRBV5-1	.	TRBJ2-2	CASSLGQGLNTGELFF	TGCGCCAGCAGCCTGGGACAGGGGTTAAACACCGGGGAGCTGTTTTTT